These 15 T cell receptor beta chains share one sample of origin, sequenced in a study of spatial heterogeneity in lung cancer. General study findings and limits: Counts of expanded intratumoral alpha and beta TCRs tracked tumor mutation counts.

TCRdb analysed the 5' RACE reads with MiXCR anew, one entry per CDR3 protein. Of 15,000 to 20,000 distinct CDR3 sequences listed, about 6.1% are singletons. The time point: sample taken at primary tumor resection. Their recognized antigens are unknown. The sample here was lung tumor tissue, taken at surgery. The source of these receptors is a female donor with early-stage non-small cell lung cancer.

This clonotype showed up many times. This beta chain slipped into a library made for alpha chains as a stray read, so its size is not meaningful. V and J are TRBV7-3 and TRBJ2-1; D is perhaps TRBD2 (5 bases). Germline CDR1 and CDR2: SGHTA and FQGTGA. V gave up 5 bases and J gave up 9 bases, with 14 bases separating them. CDR3 length: 13 residues. CDR3 nucleotides: TGTGCCAGCAGCGAAGGAGGTGCGGGTGAGCAGTTCTTC. Its protein is CASSEGGAGEQFF.

As for this clonotype: In a library made to pick up alpha chains, this beta chain is a stray read with a size that means little. The V and J genes are TRBV3-1 and TRBJ2-5; 9 nucleotides match TRBD2. The CDR3 has 15 amino acids. J gave up 5 bases and V 3 bases, and 7 bases lay outside the gene matches. Germline CDR1 and CDR2: LGHDT and YNNKEL (reference sequence). The CDR3: CASSQIAGATETQYF. CDR3 sequence (DNA): TGTGCCAGCAGCCAGATAGCGGGAGCTACGGAGACCCAGTACTTC.

This clonotype occurred many times. For a library built for alpha chains, this beta chain is a stray read; little rests on its size. This chain joins TRBV29-1 and TRBJ2-3; 10 positions agree with TRBD2. This CDR3 spans 15 amino acids. Germline trimming cut 5 bases from V and 6 bases from J; bases unmatched to any gene: 11. Germline-derived CDR1 and CDR2 are SQVTM and ANQGSEA. CDR3 residues: CSVRPSGRAEDTQYF. CDR3 in DNA: TGCAGCGTTAGACCCAGCGGGAGGGCCGAGGATACGCAGTATTTT.

This clonotype showed up many times. Since the library was made to target alpha chains, this beta chain is a stray read and its abundance is not meaningful. The chain carries TRBV20-1 and TRBJ2-7, with D possibly called TRBD1 or TRBD2 (5 bases each). Trimming cost V 6 bases and J 4 bases, with 16 bases left between them. The CDR3 loop spans 13 amino acids. Germline CDR1 DFQATT, CDR2 SNEGSKA (reference sequence). The chain's CDR3 is CSAPGTLSYEQYF. Here the CDR3 DNA reads TGCAGTGCCCCCGGGACCCTAAGTTACGAGCAGTACTTC.

In its sample, this clonotype was seen many times. This beta chain is off target for a library built for alpha chains, so its abundance means little. The chain joins TRBV29-1 to TRBJ1-3, with 8 bases matching TRBD1. J was trimmed by 7 bases and V by 6 bases; bases with no gene match: 14. The V gene's germline CDR1 is SQVTM and CDR2 ANQGSEA. The length of the CDR3 is 15 residues. CDR3 loop: CSVVDRGRWWNTIYF. CDR3 nucleotide sequence: TGCAGCGTCGTTGACAGGGGACGCTGGTGGAACACCATATATTTT.

Ten or more counts support this clonotype. This beta chain represents an off-target read in a library built for alpha chains; its size is of limited meaning. This chain uses TRBV20-1 with TRBJ2-5, with TRBD2 matching over 12 bases. With 4 bases clipped from V and 0 bases from J, the junction kept 9 bases outside the gene matches. This CDR3 spans 17 amino acids. Germline values: CDR1 DFQATT, CDR2 SNEGSKA (reference sequence). CDR3 DNA sequence: TGCAGTGCTATCCCACTCCGGACTAGCGGGAACCAAGAGACCCAGTACTTC. Translation gives CSAIPLRTSGNQETQYF.

About this clonotype itself: The library was built for alpha chains, so this beta chain is an off-target read and its size means little. This chain connects TRBV5-4 to TRBJ2-3; D gene unclear. The CDR3 has 13 amino acids. V was shortened by 4 bases and J by 5 bases, with 11 bases between the two germline ends. The germline gives CDR1 SGHNT, CDR2 YYREEE (reference sequence). This CDR3 reads CASSPTPQDTQYF. DNA of the CDR3: TGTGCCAGCAGCCCGACCCCCCAAGATACGCAGTATTTT. The entire variable domain, with the rest obtained from reference TRBV5-4 and TRBJ2-3, is as follows: ETGVTQSPTHLIKTRGQQVTLRCSSQSGHNTVSWYQQALGQGPQFIFQYYREEENGRGNFPPRFSGLQFPNYSSELNVNALELDDSALYLCASSPTPQDTQYFGPGTRLTVL.

Turning to this clonotype: Being off target in a library aimed at alpha chains, this beta chain has a size of little meaning. The chain recombines TRBV3-1 with TRBJ2-1; D may be TRBD2 (6 bases). CDR1 and CDR2 from the germline V gene are LGHDT and YNNKEL (reference sequence). Trimming cost V 0 bases and J 4 bases, with 25 bases left between them. This CDR3 comprises 20 residues. The CDR3 sequence: CASSQDSPHRTSFSYNEQFF. CDR3 nucleotide sequence: TGTGCCAGCAGCCAAGATTCCCCTCACCGAACTAGCTTCAGTTACAATGAGCAGTTCTTC.

This clonotype was counted many times. Since it is a stray read in a library aimed at alpha chains, this beta chain has a size that is not meaningful. V gene TRBV28 combines with J gene TRBJ2-4, with 9 bases identical to TRBD2. This CDR3 is 17 amino acids long. Germline CDR1 MDHEN, CDR2 SYDVKM. The V and J ends lost 2 bases and 6 bases, in that order; junction bases with no gene match: 11. The CDR3 nucleotides read TGTGCCAGCAGTTTAACAATTAGCGGGAGTGTAGGAAACATTCAGTACTTC. Its protein product is CASSLTISGSVGNIQYF.

This clonotype was seen repeatedly, ten times or more. A library prepared for alpha chains yielded this beta chain as an off-target read; its size is of little meaning. This chain uses TRBV28 with TRBJ1-1; TRBD1 matches at 7 bases. Losses at the gene ends were 3 bases for V and 0 bases for J; bases not matched to a gene: 7. This CDR3 is 16 amino acids long. Germline assignment: CDR1 MDHEN and CDR2 SYDVKM. CDR3 bases: TGTGCCAGCAGTTTTGGGAGACAGGGTATGAACACTGAAGCTTTCTTT. Protein: CASSFGRQGMNTEAFF.

This clonotype has only a few counts. This beta chain lies outside the target of a library built for alpha chains; its clone size means little. This chain joins TRBV10-1 and TRBJ2-3; no clear D gene. CDR1 and CDR2 from the germline V gene are WNHNN and SYGVQD (reference sequence). V lost 0 bases and J lost 4, with 11 bases in between. The CDR3 is 15 residues long. The CDR3 region has the DNA TGCGCCAGCAGTGAGTCTAACAGAAGGTCAGATACGCAGTATTTT. Amino acid sequence: CASSESNRRSDTQYF.

This clonotype was counted at least ten times. This beta chain is off target for a library built for alpha chains, so its abundance means little. The genes are TRBV18 and TRBJ2-1, with 11 bases that match TRBD2. The CDR3 extends over 14 amino acids. With V trimmed by 6 bases and J by 10 bases, 8 bases remained unmatched. Germline V CDR1 and CDR2: KGHSH, LQKENI. This CDR3 reads CASSLLAGELEQFF. CDR3 in DNA: TGTGCCAGCTCGCTACTAGCGGGAGAACTAGAGCAGTTCTTC. Full variable domain (remainder filled in from reference TRBV18 and TRBJ2-1): NAGVMQNPRHLVRRRGQEARLRCSPMKGHSHVYWYRQLPEEGLKFMVYLQKENIIDESGMPKERFSAEFPKEGPSILRIQQVVRGDSAAYFCASSLLAGELEQFFGPGTRLTVL.

This clonotype was recorded at least ten times. This beta chain is a stray read from a library made for alpha chains; its abundance is not meaningful. The genes are TRBV6-6 and TRBJ2-1; TRBD2 matches 7 bases. The V gene end was trimmed by 0 bases and the J gene end by 5 bases; junction bases not matched to a gene: 4. This CDR3 is 15 amino acids long. Germline V gene data show CDR1 as MNHNY and CDR2 as SVGAGI (reference sequence). The CDR3 sequence is CASSYSYGGNNEQFF. CDR3 sequence (DNA): TGTGCCAGCAGTTACTCCTACGGGGGGAACAATGAGCAGTTCTTC.

This clonotype was picked up many times. This beta chain turned up in a library designed for alpha chains; as an off-target read, its abundance says little. J is TRBJ2-7 and V is TRBV4-2; D is uncertain. V lost 1 base, J lost 9 bases, and 13 bases lay in between. The length of the CDR3 is 13 residues. The V gene's germline CDR1 is LGHNA and CDR2 YNFKEQ. The CDR3 here is CASSQGIIDGQYF. The DNA of the CDR3 is TGTGCCAGCAGCCAAGGGATAATCGACGGGCAGTACTTC.

This clonotype came up many times. This beta chain represents an off-target read in a library built for alpha chains; its size is of limited meaning. This CDR3 is CASSETRESVEQFF. CDR3 DNA: TGTGCCAGCAGTGAGACCAGAGAAAGTGTGGAGCAGTTCTTC. This chain uses TRBV28 with TRBJ2-1; D ambiguous. The V and J ends lost 5 bases and 10 bases respectively, with 18 bases between them. The length of the CDR3 is 14 residues. Germline CDR1 is MDHEN and CDR2 is SYDVKM.